A selection of T cell receptor beta chains follows, all from one sample in a study of T cells in Graves' hyperthyroidism and ophthalmopathy. Each CDR3 protein is one row after TCRdb ran MiXCR on the multiplex PCR reads. The sample includes approximately 370,000 distinct CDR3 sequences, about 15% seen only once; the top ten take approximately 35%. Sequences were obtained from blood. These receptors were collected from a young woman with Graves' hyperthyroidism that later progressed to Graves' ophthalmopathy. Both conserved end residues are part of each CDR3. D genes are given only for firm matches. Rows may omit the clone size; those that give it use once, few, many or a size class.

abundance	d_gene	j_gene	v_gene	CDR3aa	CDR3nt
many	TRBD2	TRBJ2-1	TRBV29-1	CSVAGTSGRSSYNEQFF	TGCAGCGTTGCCGGGACTAGCGGGAGGAGCTCCTACAATGAGCAGTTCTTC
few	TRBD1	TRBJ1-3	TRBV6-1	CASRGQGPDTIYF	TGTGCCAGCAGGGGACAGGGTCCAGACACCATATATTTT
many	NA	TRBJ2-7	TRBV15	CATSRDGRGRKTYEQYF	TGTGCCACCAGCAGAGATGGCCGGGGCCGGAAGACCTACGAGCAGTACTTC
many	TRBD2	TRBJ2-3	TRBV5-4	CASSLGGIRTDTQYF	TGTGCCAGCAGCCTGGGAGGGATCCGGACAGATACGCAGTATTTT
many	TRBD2	TRBJ2-3	TRBV27	CASSYLAGAVTDTQYF	TGTGCCAGCAGTTACCTAGCGGGAGCTGTCACAGATACGCAGTATTTT
many	NA	TRBJ1-1	TRBV28	CASSPPVPFTPNTEAFF	TGTGCCAGCTCCCCCCCAGTACCTTTCACACCGAACACTGAAGCTTTCTTT
many	TRBD2	TRBJ2-5	TRBV27	CASSLSLAGEWTQYF	TGTGCCAGCAGTCTGTCACTAGCGGGAGAGTGGACCCAGTACTTC
NA	NA	TRBJ1-2	TRBV2	CASSEGVADGYTF	TGCGCCAGCAGTGAAGGGGTAGCGGATGGCTACACCTTC
many	NA	TRBJ1-4	TRBV11-2	CASSALGNQGEKLFF	TGTGCCAGCAGCGCTTTAGGGAATCAGGGGGAAAAACTGTTTTTT
many	NA	TRBJ1-6	TRBV20-1	CSARGDTTSPLHF	TGCAGTGCTAGAGGGGACACGACTTCACCCCTCCACTTT
few	NA	TRBJ2-6	TRBV5-1	CASSLADTGANVLTF	TGCGCCAGCAGCTTGGCAGATACTGGGGCCAACGTCCTGACTTTC
many	NA	TRBJ2-5	TRBV7-9	CASSLEGGQGETQYF	TGTGCCAGCAGCTTAGAGGGAGGCCAGGGAGAGACCCAGTACTTC
many	NA	TRBJ1-1	TRBV12-3/TRBV12-4	CASTASYDTEAFF	TGTGCCAGCACGGCTTCCTACGACACTGAAGCTTTCTTT
many	NA	TRBJ1-6	TRBV11-2	CASSRTGGNNSPLHF	TGTGCCAGCAGCCGAACGGGGGGCAATAATTCACCCCTCCACTTT
few	NA	TRBJ2-6	TRBV20-1	CSSMDLGGANVLTF	TGCAGTTCAATGGACCTGGGGGGGGCCAACGTCCTGACTTTC
many	NA	TRBJ1-6	TRBV2	CASSTFGNSPLHF	TGTGCCAGCAGCACTTTCGGGAATTCACCCCTCCACTTT
many	NA	TRBJ1-1	TRBV6-1	CASSEAGEPTTEAFF	TGTGCCAGCAGTGAAGCGGGCGAGCCGACCACTGAAGCTTTCTTT
NA	TRBD1	TRBJ2-7	TRBV7-9	CASSLSDWDSTYEQYF	TGTGCCAGCAGCTTAAGCGACTGGGACAGTACCTACGAGCAGTACTTC
NA	TRBD1	TRBJ1-6	TRBV6-2/TRBV6-3	CASRYETGVISPLHF	TGTGCCAGCAGATACGAGACAGGGGTGATTTCACCCCTCCACTTT
many	NA	TRBJ1-6	TRBV20-1	CSARDRLWGGVYSPLHF	TGCAGTGCTAGAGATCGCCTGTGGGGTGGCGTATATTCACCCCTCCACTTT
many	TRBD1	TRBJ1-2	TRBV6-1	CASRSTGDAAGYTF	TGTGCCAGCAGGTCGACAGGGGACGCGGCCGGCTACACCTTC
many	NA	TRBJ1-5	TRBV6-6	CASSYSYSNVGGNQPQHF	TGTGCCAGCAGTTACTCGTACAGTAACGTCGGGGGCAATCAGCCCCAGCATTTT
many	NA	TRBJ1-5	TRBV6-2/TRBV6-3	CASSLSITDSNQPQHF	TGTGCCAGCAGTTTATCCATCACAGATAGCAATCAGCCCCAGCATTTT
NA	NA	TRBJ2-1	TRBV20-1	CSARDGRGRASYNEQFF	TGCAGTGCTAGAGATGGAAGGGGGAGAGCGTCCTACAATGAGCAGTTCTTC
many	TRBD1	TRBJ1-1	TRBV6-2/TRBV6-3	CASRDRAEAFF	TGTGCCAGCAGAGACAGGGCTGAAGCTTTCTTT
many	TRBD1	TRBJ2-2	TRBV2	CASSVEGQYYTGELFF	TGTGCCAGCAGTGTAGAGGGACAGTACTACACCGGGGAGCTGTTTTTT
few	NA	TRBJ1-1	TRBV5-1	CASSLGVLGGGEAFF	TGCGCCAGCAGCTTGGGGGTGTTGGGGGGTGGTGAAGCTTTCTTT
many	TRBD2	TRBJ2-3	TRBV29-1	CSYRGGRAIGNTQYF	TGCAGCTACAGAGGCGGGAGGGCCATAGGGAATACGCAGTATTTT
many	NA	TRBJ2-1	TRBV28	CASTYGTSNEQFF	TGTGCCAGCACCTATGGGACTTCTAATGAGCAGTTCTTC
NA	TRBD1	TRBJ2-2	TRBV10-1	CASSHTGAGELFF	TGCGCCAGCAGTCATACAGGGGCCGGGGAGCTGTTTTTT